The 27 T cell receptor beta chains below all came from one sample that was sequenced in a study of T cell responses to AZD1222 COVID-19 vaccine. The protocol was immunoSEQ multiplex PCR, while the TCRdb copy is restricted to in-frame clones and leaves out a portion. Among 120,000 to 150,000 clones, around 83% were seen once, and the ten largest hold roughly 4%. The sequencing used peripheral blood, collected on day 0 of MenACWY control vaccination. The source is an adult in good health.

As DNA, the CDR3 is TGTGCCAGCAGCTGGGCCCCCGGGGGAGGGGGAGATGAAAAACTGTTTTTT. Its translation is CASSWAPGGGGDEKLFF. The genes are TRBV5-5 and TRBJ1-4, with D possibly matching TRBD1 (6 bases). V lost 3 bases and J 6 bases, leaving 21 bases between the germline ends. CDR1 is SGHKS and CDR2 is YYEKEE in the germline V gene (reference sequence). The CDR3 contains 17 residues.

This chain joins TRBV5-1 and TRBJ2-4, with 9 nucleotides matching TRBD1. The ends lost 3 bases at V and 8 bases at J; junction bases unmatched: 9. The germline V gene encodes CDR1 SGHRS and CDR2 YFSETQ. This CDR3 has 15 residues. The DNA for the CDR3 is TGCGCCAGCAGCTACGGACAGGGGCCCGGAGACATTCAGTACTTC. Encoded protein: CASSYGQGPGDIQYF.

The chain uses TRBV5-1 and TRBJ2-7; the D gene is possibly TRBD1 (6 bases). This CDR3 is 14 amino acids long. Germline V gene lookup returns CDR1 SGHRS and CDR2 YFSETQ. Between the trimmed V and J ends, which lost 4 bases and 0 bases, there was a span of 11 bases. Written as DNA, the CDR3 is TGCGCCAGCAGCCTGTCAGGGGTCTCCTACGAGCAGTACTTC. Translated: CASSLSGVSYEQYF.

The CDR3 is CASKEGTNTGELFF. The DNA of the CDR3 is TGCGCCAGCAAAGAGGGGACCAACACCGGGGAGCTGTTTTTT. The V call is TRBV5-1, the J call TRBJ2-2; D may correspond to TRBD1 or TRBD2 (5 bases each). V dropped 6 bases and J dropped 2 bases, with 11 bases sitting between them. The germline gives CDR1 SGHRS, CDR2 YFSETQ. The CDR3 is 14 amino acids.

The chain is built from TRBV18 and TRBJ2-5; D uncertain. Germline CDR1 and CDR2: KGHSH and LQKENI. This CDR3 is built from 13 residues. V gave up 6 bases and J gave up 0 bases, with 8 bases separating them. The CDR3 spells CASSSTYQETQYF. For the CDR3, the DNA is TGTGCCAGCTCCTCCACATACCAAGAGACCCAGTACTTC.

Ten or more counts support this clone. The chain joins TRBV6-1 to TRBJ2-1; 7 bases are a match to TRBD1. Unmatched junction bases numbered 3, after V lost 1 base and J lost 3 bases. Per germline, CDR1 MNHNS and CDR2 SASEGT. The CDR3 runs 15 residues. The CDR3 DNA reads TGTGCCAGCAGTGAAGTGTCAGGGGGCTACAATGAGCAGTTCTTC. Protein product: CASSEVSGGYNEQFF.

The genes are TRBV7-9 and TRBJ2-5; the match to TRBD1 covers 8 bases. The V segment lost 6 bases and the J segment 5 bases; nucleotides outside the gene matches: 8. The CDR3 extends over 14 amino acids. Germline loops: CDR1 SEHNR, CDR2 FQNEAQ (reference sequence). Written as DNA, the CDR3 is TGTGCCAGCAGTAGACAGGGGTTTGTTGAGACCCAGTACTTC. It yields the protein CASSRQGFVETQYF.

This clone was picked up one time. The CDR3, as DNA: TGTGCCAGCAGTGGTCTATGGGGGGGGGCCAGGCACAATGAGCAGTTCTTC. Its translation: CASSGLWGGARHNEQFF. This sequence joins TRBV6-1 and TRBJ2-1, with D perhaps matching TRBD2 (7 bases). Germline CDR1 MNHNS, CDR2 SASEGT. V lost 4 bases and J lost 5, with 21 bases in between. The CDR3 totals 17 residues.

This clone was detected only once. The CDR3 coding sequence is TGTGCCAGCAGTTGGGACAGGCCCCCCTACGAGCAGTACGTC. Its translation: CASSWDRPPYEQYV. The gene calls are TRBV28 and TRBJ2-7; 8 nucleotides agree with TRBD1. This CDR3 comprises 14 residues. Germline lookup yields CDR1 MDHEN and CDR2 SYDVKM. V dropped 4 bases and J dropped 2; count of bases not matched to a gene: 4.

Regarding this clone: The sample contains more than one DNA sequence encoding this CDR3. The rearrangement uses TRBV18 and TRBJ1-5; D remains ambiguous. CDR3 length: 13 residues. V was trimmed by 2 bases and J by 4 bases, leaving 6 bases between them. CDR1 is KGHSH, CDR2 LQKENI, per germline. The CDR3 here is CASSPGLNQPQHF. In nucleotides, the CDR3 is TGTGCCAGCTCACCAGGGTTGAATCAGCCCCAGCATTTT.

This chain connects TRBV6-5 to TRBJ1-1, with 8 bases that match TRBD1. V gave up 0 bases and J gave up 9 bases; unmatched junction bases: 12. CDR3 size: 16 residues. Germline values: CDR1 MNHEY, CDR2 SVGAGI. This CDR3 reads CASSYSETGVLPKAFF. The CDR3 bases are TGTGCCAGCAGTTACTCCGAGACAGGGGTGCTTCCGAAAGCTTTCTTT.

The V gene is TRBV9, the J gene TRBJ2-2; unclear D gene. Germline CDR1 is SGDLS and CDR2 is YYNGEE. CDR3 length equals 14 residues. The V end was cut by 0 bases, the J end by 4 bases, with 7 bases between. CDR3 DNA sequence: TGTGCCAGCAGCGTAGAAGGGCCCACCGGGGAGCTGTTTTTT. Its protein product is CASSVEGPTGELFF.

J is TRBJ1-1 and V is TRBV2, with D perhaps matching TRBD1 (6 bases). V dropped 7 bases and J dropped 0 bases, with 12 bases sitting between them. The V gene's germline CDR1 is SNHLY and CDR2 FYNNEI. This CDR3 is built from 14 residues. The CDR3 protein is CASTGTPMNTEAFF. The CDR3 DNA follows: TGTGCCAGCACGGGGACACCAATGAACACTGAAGCTTTCTTT.

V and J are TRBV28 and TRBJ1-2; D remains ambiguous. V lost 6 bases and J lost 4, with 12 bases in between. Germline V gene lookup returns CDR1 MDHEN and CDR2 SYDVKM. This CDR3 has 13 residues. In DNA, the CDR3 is TGTGCCAGCAGGGGTACCCCTAGCTATGGCTACACCTTC. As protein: CASRGTPSYGYTF.

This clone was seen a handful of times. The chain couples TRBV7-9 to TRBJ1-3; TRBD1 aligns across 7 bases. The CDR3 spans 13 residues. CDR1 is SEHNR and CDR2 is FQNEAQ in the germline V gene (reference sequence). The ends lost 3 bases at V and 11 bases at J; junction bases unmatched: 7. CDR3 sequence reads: CASSLGQPYAIYF. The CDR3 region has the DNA TGTGCCAGCAGCTTGGGACAGCCATACGCCATATATTTT.

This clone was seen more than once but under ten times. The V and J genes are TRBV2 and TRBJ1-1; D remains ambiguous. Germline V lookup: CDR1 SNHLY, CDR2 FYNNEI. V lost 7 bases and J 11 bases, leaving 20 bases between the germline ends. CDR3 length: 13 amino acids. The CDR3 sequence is CASKMSSEIMAFF. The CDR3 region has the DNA TGTGCCAGCAAAATGAGCAGCGAAATTATGGCTTTCTTT. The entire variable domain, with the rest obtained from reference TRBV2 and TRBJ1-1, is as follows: EPEVTQTPSHQVTQMGQEVILRCVPISNHLYFYWYRQILGQKVEFLVSFYNNEISEKSEIFDDQFSVERPDGSNFTLKIRSTKLEDSAMYFCASKMSSEIMAFFGQGTRLTVV.

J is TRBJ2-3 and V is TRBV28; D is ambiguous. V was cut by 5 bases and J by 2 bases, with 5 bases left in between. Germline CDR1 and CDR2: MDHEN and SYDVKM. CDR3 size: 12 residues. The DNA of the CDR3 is TGTGCCAGCAGTGGGGTCACAGATACGCAGTATTTT. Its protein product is CASSGVTDTQYF.

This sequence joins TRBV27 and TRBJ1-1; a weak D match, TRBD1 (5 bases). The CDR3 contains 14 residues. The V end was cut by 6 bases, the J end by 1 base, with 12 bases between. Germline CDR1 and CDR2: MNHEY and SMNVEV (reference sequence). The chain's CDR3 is CASRSYGGNTEAFF. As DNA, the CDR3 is TGTGCCAGCAGATCCTACGGGGGGAACACTGAAGCTTTCTTT.

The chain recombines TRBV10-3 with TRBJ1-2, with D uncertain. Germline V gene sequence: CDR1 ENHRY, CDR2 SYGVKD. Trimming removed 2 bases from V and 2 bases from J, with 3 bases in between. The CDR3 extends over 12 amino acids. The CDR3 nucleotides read TGTGCCATCAGTGAGAGGAACTATGGCTACACCTTC. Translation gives CAISERNYGYTF.

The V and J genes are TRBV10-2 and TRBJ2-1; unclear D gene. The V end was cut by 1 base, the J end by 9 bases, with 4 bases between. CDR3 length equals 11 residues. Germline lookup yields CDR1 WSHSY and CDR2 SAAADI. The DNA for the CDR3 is TGCGCCAGCAGTGAGTATCGTGAGCAGTTCTTC. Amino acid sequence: CASSEYREQFF.

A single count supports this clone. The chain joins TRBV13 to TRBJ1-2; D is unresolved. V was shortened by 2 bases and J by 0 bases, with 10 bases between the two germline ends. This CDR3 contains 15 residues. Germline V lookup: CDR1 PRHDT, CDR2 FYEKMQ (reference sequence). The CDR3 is CASSLTLSTNYGYTF. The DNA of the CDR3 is TGTGCCAGCAGCTTAACGCTGTCAACTAACTATGGCTACACCTTC.

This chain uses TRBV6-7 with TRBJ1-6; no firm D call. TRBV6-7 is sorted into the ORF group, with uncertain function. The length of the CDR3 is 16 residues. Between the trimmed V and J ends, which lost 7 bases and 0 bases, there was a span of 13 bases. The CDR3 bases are TGTGCCAGCATCATCCCGGCCAGCTCCTATAATTCACCCCTCCACTTT. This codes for CASIIPASSYNSPLHF.

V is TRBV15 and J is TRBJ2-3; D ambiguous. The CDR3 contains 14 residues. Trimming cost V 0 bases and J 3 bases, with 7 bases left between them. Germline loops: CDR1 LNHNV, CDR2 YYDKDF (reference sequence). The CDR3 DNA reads TGTGCCACCAGCAGAGAGGGTAGGACAGATACGCAGTATTTT. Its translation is CATSREGRTDTQYF.

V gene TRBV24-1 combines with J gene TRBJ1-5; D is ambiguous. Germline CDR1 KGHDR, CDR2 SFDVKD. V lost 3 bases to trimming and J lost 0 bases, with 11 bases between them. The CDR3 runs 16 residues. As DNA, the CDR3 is TGTGCCACCAGTGATCCCTCATACGGTAGCAATCAGCCCCAGCATTTT. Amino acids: CATSDPSYGSNQPQHF.

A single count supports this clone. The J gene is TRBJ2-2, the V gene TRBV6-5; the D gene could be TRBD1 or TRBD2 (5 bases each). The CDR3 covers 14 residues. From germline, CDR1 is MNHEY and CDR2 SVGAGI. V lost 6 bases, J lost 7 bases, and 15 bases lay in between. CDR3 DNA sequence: TGTGCCAGCAGGTTGGGGCGGAGGAACGGGGAGCTGTTTTTT. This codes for CASRLGRRNGELFF.

CDR3 amino acids: CASSQEGSPRGGYTF. The CDR3, as DNA: TGCGCCAGCAGCCAAGAAGGGTCCCCCCGGGGCGGCTACACCTTC. The V gene is TRBV4-1, the J gene TRBJ1-2; weak D call: TRBD1 (5 bases). Germline values: CDR1 MGHRA, CDR2 YSYEKL. V was cut by 0 bases and J by 8 bases, with 16 bases left in between. This CDR3 spans 15 amino acids.

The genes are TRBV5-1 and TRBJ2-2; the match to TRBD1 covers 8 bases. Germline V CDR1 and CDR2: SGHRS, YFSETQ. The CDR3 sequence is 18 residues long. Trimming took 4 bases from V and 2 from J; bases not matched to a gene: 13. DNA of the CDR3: TGCGCCAGCAGCCCCTCAGGCAACAGGGGGTCAAACACCGGGGAGCTGTTTTTT. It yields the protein CASSPSGNRGSNTGELFF.